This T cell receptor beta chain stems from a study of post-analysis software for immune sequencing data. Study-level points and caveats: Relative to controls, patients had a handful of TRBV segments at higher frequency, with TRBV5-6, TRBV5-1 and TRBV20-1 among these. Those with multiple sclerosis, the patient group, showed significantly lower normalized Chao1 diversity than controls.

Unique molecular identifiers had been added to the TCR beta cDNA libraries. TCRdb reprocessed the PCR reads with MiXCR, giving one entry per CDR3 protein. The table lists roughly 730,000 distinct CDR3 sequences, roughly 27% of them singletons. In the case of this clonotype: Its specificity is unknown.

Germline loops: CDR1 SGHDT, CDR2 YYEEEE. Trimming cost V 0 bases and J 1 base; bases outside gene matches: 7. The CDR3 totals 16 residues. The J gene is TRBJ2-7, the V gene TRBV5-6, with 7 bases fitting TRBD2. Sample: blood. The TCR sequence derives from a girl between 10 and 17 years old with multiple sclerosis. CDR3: CASSLVERGLSYEQYF. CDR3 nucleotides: TGTGCCAGCAGCTTGGTCGAGCGGGGTCTTTCCTACGAGCAGTACTTC.